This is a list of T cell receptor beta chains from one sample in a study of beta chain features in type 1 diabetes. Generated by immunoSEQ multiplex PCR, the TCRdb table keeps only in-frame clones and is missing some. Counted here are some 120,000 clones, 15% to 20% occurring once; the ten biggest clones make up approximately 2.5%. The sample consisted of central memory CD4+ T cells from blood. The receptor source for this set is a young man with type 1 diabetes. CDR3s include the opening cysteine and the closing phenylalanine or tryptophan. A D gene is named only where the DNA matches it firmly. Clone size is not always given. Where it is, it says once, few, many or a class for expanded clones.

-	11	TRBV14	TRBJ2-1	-	CASSHLEGQFF	TGTGCCAGCAGCCATCTGGAGGGGCAGTTCTTC
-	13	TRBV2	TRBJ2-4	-	CASSTEVKNIQYF	TGTGCCAGCTCGACAGAAGTCAAAAACATTCAGTACTTC
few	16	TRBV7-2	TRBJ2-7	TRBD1	CASSLHTGTGAREQYF	TGTGCCAGCAGCCTCCACACCGGGACAGGGGCTCGGGAGCAGTACTTC
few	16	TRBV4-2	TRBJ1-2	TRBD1	CASSPAVGQKSYGYTF	TGTGCCAGCAGCCCCGCGGTGGGACAGAAGTCCTATGGCTACACCTTC
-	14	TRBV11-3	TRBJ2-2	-	CASSFDMGTGELFF	TGTGCCAGCAGCTTTGACATGGGCACCGGGGAGCTGTTTTTT
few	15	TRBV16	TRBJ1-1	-	CASGRGGDSNTEAFF	TGTGCCAGCGGAAGGGGGGGAGACTCGAACACTGAAGCTTTCTTT
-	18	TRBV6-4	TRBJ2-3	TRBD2	CASSPARGLAGVQDTQYF	TGTGCCAGCAGTCCCGCCCGGGGACTAGCGGGAGTACAAGATACGCAGTATTTT
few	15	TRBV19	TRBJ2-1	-	CASTREGQGYNEQFF	TGTGCCAGTACCAGAGAAGGGCAGGGATACAATGAGCAGTTCTTC
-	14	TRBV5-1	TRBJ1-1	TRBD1	CSSSVLTGEVEAFF	TGCTCCAGCAGCGTACTTACAGGGGAGGTTGAAGCTTTCTTT
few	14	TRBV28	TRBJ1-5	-	CASTGAGGNQPQHF	TGTGCCAGCACAGGGGCAGGAGGCAATCAGCCCCAGCATTTT
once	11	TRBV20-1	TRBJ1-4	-	CSARDEEKLFF	TGCAGTGCTAGAGATGAAGAAAAACTGTTTTTT
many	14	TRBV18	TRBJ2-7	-	CASSPLELAGEQYF	TGTGCCAGCTCACCACTGGAACTAGCTGGCGAGCAGTACTTC
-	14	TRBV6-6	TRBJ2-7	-	CASSYVTRSSEQYF	TGTGCCAGCAGTTACGTGACTAGGTCTAGTGAGCAGTACTTC
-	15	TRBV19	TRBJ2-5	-	CASSPHGGVGETQYF	TGTGCCAGTAGCCCTCACGGGGGAGTGGGAGAGACCCAGTACTTC
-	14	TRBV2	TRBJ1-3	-	CASREQTSGNTIYF	TGTGCCAGCAGGGAGCAAACCTCTGGAAACACCATATATTTT
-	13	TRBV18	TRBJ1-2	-	CASSSDSNYGYTF	TGTGCCAGCTCATCGGACAGTAACTATGGCTACACCTTC
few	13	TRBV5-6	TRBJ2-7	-	CASADWTSYEQYF	TGTGCCAGCGCCGACTGGACCTCCTACGAGCAGTACTTC
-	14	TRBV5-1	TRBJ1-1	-	CASSRQEANTEAFF	TGCGCCAGCAGCCGACAGGAGGCGAACACTGAAGCTTTCTTT
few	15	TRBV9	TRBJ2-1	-	CASSVDGPSYNEQFF	TGTGCCAGCAGCGTAGATGGACCTTCCTACAATGAGCAGTTCTTC
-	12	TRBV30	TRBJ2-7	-	CAWSLGGHEQYF	TGTGCCTGGAGTTTGGGAGGCCACGAGCAGTACTTC
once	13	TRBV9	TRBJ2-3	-	CASSSVNTDTQYF	TGTGCCAGCAGCTCGGTTAACACAGATACGCAGTATTTT
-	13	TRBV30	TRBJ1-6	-	CAWLQAGNSPLHF	TGTGCCTGGCTGCAGGCGGGGAATTCACCCCTCCACTTT